Given below is one T cell receptor (beta chain) in context. Only United States sites treated participants with HIV. The data were obtained in a study of long-term antiretroviral therapy in people with HIV. Germline CDR1 is SGHRS and CDR2 is YFSETQ. The CDR3 is made up of 15 amino acids. With 4 bases removed from V and 2 bases from J, the gap between germline ends came to 16 bases. At the survey level, the v3.0 immunoSEQ assay was run. Libraries were prepared by immunoSEQ multiplex PCR; TCRdb keeps only in-frame clonotypes and omits some of them. The sample holds under 35,000 clones, 94% seen once. The sample consisted of unsorted PBMCs, taken just over 5 years after starting antiretroviral therapy. This receptor was obtained from a woman aged 45-60 years with HIV. The rearrangement links TRBV5-1 to TRBJ2-7; D is possibly TRBD2 (6 bases). This CDR3 reads CASSREGRGTYEQYF. The DNA for the CDR3 is TGCGCCAGCAGCCGTGAGGGGCGGGGCACCTACGAGCAGTACTTC.